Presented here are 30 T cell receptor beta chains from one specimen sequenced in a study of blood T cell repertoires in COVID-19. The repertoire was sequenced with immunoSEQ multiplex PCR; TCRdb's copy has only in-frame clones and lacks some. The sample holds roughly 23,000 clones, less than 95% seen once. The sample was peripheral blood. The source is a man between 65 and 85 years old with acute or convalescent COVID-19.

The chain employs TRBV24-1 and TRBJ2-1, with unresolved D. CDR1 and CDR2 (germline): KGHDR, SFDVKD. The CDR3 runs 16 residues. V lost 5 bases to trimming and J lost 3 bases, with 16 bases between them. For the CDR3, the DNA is TGTGCCACCAGTGCGCCTAGTATTCCGAACTACAATGAGCAGTTCTTC. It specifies CATSAPSIPNYNEQFF.

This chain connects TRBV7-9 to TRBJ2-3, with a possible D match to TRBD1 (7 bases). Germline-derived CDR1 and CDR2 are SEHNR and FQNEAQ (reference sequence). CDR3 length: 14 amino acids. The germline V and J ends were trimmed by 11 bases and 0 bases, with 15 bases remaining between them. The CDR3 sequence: CAGVTGTSTDTQYF. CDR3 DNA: TGTGCCGGAGTGACAGGGACTAGCACAGATACGCAGTATTTT.

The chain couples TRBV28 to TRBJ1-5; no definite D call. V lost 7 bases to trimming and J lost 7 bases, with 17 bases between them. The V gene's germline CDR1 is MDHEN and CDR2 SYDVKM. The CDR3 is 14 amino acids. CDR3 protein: CASTSGGFVQPQHF. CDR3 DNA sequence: TGTGCCAGCACCTCAGGTGGGTTTGTGCAGCCCCAGCATTTT.

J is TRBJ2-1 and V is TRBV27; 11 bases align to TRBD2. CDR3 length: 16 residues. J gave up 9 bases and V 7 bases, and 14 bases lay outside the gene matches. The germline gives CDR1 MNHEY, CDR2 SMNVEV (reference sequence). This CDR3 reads CASKFRSLAGEGEQFF. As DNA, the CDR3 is TGTGCCAGCAAGTTTAGGTCACTAGCGGGAGAGGGTGAGCAGTTCTTC.

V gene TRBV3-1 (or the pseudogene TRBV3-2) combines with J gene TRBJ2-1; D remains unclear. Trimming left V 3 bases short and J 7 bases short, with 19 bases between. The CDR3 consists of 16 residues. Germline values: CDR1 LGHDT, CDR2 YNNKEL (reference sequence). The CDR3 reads CASSHFRSMFENEQFF. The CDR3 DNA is TGTGCCAGCAGCCATTTCCGGAGTATGTTTGAGAATGAGCAGTTCTTC.

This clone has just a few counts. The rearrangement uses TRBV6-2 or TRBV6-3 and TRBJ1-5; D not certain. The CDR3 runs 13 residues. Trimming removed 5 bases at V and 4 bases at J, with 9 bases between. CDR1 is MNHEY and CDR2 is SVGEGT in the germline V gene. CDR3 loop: CASSRVANQPQHF. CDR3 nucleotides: TGTGCCAGCAGTCGGGTCGCTAATCAGCCCCAGCATTTT.

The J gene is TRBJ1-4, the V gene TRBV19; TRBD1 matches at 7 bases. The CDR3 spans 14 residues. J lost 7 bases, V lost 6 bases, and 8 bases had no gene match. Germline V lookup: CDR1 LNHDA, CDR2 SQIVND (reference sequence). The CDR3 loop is CASSKQGRGEKLFF. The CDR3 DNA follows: TGTGCCAGTAGCAAACAGGGGAGAGGTGAAAAACTGTTTTTT.

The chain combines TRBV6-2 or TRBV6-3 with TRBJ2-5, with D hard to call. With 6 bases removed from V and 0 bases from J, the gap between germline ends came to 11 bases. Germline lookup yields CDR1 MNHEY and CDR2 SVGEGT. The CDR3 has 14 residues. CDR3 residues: CASSQRRNQETQYF. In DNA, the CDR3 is TGTGCCAGCAGCCAAAGGCGGAACCAAGAGACCCAGTACTTC.

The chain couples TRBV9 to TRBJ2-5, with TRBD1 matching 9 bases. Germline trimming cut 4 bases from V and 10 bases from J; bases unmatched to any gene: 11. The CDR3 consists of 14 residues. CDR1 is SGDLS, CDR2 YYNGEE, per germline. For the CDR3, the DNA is TGTGCCAGCAGCCCTACGGGACAGGGAGGGGACCAGTACTTC. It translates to CASSPTGQGGDQYF.

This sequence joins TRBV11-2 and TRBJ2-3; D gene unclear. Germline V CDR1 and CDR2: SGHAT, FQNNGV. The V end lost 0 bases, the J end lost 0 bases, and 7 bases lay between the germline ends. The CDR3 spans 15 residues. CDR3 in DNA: TGTGCCAGCAGCTTAGACGGGTATAGCACAGATACGCAGTATTTT. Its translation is CASSLDGYSTDTQYF. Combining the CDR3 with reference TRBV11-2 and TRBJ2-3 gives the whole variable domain EAGVAQSPRYKIIEKRQSVAFWCNPISGHATLYWYQQILGQGPKLLIQFQNNGVVDDSQLPKDRFSAERLKGVDSTLKIQPAKLEDSAVYLCASSLDGYSTDTQYFGPGTRLTVL.

CDR3 nucleotides: TGTGCCAGTAGACTAGCGGGGGTGAACACCGGGGAGCTGTTTTTT. Translated: CASRLAGVNTGELFF. The rearrangement joins TRBV19 to TRBJ2-2; 11 positions match TRBD2. Germline CDR1 reads LNHDA; CDR2 reads SQIVND (reference sequence). V was pared by 6 bases and J by 1 base, with 1 base of the junction left unmatched. The CDR3 is made up of 15 amino acids.

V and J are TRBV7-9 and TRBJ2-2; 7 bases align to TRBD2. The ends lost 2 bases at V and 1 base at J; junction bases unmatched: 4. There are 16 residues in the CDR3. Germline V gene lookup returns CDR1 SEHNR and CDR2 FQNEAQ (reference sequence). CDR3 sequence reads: CASSLRPSGNTGELFF. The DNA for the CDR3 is TGTGCCAGCAGCTTAAGGCCTAGCGGGAACACCGGGGAGCTGTTTTTT.

CDR3 sequence reads: CASRKGGNLRDEQYF. DNA for the CDR3: TGTGCCAGCAGGAAAGGGGGAAATTTACGGGACGAGCAGTACTTC. The V and J genes are TRBV28 and TRBJ2-7; possibly TRBD1 for D (6 bases). Germline V CDR1 and CDR2: MDHEN, SYDVKM. The V gene lost 6 bases and the J gene lost 5 bases, with 20 bases spanning the gap. There are 15 residues in the CDR3.

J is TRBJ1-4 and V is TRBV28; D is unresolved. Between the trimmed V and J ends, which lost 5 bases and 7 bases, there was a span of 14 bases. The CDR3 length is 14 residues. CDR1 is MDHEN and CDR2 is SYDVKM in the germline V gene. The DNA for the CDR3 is TGTGCCAGCAGTCCGGACTGGAAGTTTGAAAAACTGTTTTTT. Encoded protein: CASSPDWKFEKLFF.

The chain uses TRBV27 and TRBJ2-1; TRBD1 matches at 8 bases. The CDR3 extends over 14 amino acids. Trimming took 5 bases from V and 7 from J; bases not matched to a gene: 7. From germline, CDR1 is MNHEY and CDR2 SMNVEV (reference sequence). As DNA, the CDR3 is TGTGCCAGCAGTCTACGGACAGGGAAAAATGAGCAGTTCTTC. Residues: CASSLRTGKNEQFF.

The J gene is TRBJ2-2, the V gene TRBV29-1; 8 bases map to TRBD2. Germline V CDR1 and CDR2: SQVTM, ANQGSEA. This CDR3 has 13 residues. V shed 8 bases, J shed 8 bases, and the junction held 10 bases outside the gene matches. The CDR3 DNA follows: TGCAGCTACGAGCGGGAGATTTATGGGGAGCTGTTTTTT. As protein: CSYEREIYGELFF.

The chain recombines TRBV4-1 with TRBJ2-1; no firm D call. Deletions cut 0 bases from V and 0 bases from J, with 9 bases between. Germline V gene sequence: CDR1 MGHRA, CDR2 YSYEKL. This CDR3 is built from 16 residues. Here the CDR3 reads CASSQDALSSYNEQFF. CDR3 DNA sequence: TGCGCCAGCAGCCAAGACGCTCTTAGCTCCTACAATGAGCAGTTCTTC.

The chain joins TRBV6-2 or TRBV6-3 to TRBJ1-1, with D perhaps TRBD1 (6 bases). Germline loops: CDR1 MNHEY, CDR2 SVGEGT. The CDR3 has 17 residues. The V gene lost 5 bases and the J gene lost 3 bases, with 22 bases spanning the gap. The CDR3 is CASSKIPWAGEDTEAFF. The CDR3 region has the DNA TGTGCCAGCAGTAAAATCCCCTGGGCAGGGGAAGACACTGAAGCTTTCTTT.

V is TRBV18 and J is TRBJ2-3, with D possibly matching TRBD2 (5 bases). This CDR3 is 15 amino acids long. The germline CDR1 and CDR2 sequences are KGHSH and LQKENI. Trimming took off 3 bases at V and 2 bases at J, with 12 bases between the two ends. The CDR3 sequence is CASSPSLASTDTQYF. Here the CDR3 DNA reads TGTGCCAGCTCACCTTCCCTAGCATCCACAGATACGCAGTATTTT.

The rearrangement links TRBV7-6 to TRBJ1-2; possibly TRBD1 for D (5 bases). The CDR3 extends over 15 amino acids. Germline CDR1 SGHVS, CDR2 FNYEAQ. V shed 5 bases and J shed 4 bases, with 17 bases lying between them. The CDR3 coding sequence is TGTGCCAGCAGCCCCACCCATACAGACAGCTATGGCTACACCTTC. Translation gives CASSPTHTDSYGYTF.

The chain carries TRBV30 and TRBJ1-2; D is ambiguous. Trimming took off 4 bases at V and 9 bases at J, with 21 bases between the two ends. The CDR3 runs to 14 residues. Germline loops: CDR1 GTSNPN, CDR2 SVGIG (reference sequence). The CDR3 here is CAWIHPASLERYTF. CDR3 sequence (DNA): TGTGCCTGGATTCACCCCGCCTCCCTAGAACGCTACACCTTC.

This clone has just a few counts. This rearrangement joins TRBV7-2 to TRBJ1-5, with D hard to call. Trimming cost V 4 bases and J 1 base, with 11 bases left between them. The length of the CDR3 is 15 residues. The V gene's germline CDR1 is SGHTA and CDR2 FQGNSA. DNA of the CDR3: TGTGCCAGCAGCTCTCAGGCGGGCAGCAATCAGCCCCAGCATTTT. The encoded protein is CASSSQAGSNQPQHF.

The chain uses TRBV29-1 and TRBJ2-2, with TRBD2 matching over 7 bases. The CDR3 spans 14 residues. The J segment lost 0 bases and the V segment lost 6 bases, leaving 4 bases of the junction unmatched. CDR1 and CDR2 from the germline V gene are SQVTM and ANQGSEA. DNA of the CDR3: TGCAGCGTCCGCGGGAGTTCGAACACCGGGGAGCTGTTTTTT. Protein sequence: CSVRGSSNTGELFF.

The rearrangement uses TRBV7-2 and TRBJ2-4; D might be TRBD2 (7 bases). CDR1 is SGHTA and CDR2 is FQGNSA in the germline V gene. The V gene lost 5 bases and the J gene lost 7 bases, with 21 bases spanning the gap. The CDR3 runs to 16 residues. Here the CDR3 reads CASSGHREGGRNIQYF. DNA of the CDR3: TGTGCCAGCAGCGGACACAGGGAGGGGGGCAGGAACATTCAGTACTTC.

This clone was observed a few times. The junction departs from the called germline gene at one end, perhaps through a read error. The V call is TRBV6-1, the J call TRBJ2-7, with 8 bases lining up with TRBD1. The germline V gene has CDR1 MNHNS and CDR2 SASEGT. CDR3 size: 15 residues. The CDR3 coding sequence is TGTGCCAGCACTGAAAGGTGGGGACAGGTCAACGAGCAGTACTTC. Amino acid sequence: CASTERWGQVNEQYF.

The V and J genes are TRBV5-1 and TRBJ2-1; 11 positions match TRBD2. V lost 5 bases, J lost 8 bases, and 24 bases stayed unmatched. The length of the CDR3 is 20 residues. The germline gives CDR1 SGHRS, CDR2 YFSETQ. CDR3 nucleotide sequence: TGCGCCAGCAGTCCCAGATTATATAGCGGGAGGGCCGGTAATCACCATGAGCAGTTCTTC. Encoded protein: CASSPRLYSGRAGNHHEQFF.

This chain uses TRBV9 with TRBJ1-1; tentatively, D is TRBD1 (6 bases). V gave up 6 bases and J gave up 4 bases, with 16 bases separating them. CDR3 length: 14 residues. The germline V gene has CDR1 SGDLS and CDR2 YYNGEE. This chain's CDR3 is CASTNAAGATEAFF. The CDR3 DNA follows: TGTGCCAGCACCAACGCGGCGGGGGCCACTGAAGCTTTCTTT.

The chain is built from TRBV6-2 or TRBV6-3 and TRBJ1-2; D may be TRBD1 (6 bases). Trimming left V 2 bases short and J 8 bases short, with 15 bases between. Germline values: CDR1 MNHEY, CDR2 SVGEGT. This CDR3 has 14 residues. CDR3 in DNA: TGTGCCAGCAGTTACGGCACAGGGAGAGGAGGCTACACCTTC. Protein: CASSYGTGRGGYTF.

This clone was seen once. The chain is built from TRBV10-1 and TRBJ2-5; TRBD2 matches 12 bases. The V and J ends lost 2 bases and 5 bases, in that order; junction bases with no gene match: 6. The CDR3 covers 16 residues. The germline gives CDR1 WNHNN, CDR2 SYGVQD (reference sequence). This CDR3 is CASSELTSGGYETQYF. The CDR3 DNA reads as TGCGCCAGCAGTGAGCTGACTAGCGGGGGTTATGAGACCCAGTACTTC.

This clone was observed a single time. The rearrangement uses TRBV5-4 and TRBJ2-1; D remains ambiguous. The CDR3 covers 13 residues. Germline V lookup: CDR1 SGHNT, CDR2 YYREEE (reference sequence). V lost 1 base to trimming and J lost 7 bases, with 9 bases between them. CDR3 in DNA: TGTGCCAGCAGCTTGTTAGTAGCAAATGAGCAGTTCTTC. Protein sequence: CASSLLVANEQFF.